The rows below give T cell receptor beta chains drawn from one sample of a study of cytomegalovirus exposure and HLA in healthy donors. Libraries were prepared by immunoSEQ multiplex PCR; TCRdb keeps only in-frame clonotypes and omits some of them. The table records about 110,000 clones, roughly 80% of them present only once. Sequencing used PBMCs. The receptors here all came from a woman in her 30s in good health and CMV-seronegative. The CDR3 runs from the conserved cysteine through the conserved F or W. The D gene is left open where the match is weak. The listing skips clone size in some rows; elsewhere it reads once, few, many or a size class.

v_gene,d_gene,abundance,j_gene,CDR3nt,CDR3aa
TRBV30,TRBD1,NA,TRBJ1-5,TGTGCCTCGAAGGGACAGAACAATCAGCCCCAGCATTTT,CASKGQNNQPQHF
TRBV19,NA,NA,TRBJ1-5,TGTGCCAGTAGTTCCCGAGTTGAACCCCAGCATTTT,CASSSRVEPQHF
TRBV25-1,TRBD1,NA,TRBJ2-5,TGTGCCAGCATCAAACCTGATAAGACAGGGGGAGAGACCCAGTACTTC,CASIKPDKTGGETQYF
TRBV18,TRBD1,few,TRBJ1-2,TGTGCCAGCTCACCGGAGGACAGGCCATACTATGGCTACACCTTC,CASSPEDRPYYGYTF
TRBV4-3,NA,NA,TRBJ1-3,TGCGCCAGCAGCCAGGGCCAACAGGGCCTCTCTGGAAACACCATATATTTT,CASSQGQQGLSGNTIYF
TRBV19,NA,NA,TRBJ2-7,TGTGCCAGTAGTATATTCGGGTTCTCCTACGAGCAGTACTTC,CASSIFGFSYEQYF
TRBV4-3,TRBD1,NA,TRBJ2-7,TGCGCCAGCAGCCAAGCCGACAGGGGAGAATACGAGCAGTACTTC,CASSQADRGEYEQYF
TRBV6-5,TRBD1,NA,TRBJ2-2,TGTGCCAGCAGTACCCAGGGACAGGGGCCCGGGGAGCTGTTTTTT,CASSTQGQGPGELFF
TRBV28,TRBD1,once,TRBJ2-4,TGTGCCAGCAGCAAGCCGGGACAGCTAGCCAAAAACATTCAGTACTTC,CASSKPGQLAKNIQYF
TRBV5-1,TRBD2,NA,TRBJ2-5,TGCGCCAGTTCACGGGGAGGGACTTCAGAGACCCAGTACTTC,CASSRGGTSETQYF
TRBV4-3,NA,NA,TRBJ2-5,TGCGCCAGCAGCCCGGTAACTAATGGCGAGACCCAGTACTTC,CASSPVTNGETQYF
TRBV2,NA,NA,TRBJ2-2,TGTGCCAGCAAGAACAGGGAACGGGCCCGAGGCGGGGAGCTGTTTTTT,CASKNRERARGGELFF
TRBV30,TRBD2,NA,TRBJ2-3,TGTGCCTGGAGTGTCGAGCGGGGGGTCACAGATACGCAGTATTTT,CAWSVERGVTDTQYF
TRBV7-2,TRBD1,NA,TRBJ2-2,TGTGCCAGCAGCTTAGGGGGGACAGGGAACACCGGGGAGCTGTTTTTT,CASSLGGTGNTGELFF
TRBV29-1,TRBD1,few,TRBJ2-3,TGCAGCGCCCCAAGACAGGGCAGCACAGATACGCAGTATTTT,CSAPRQGSTDTQYF
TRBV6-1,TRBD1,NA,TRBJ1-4,TGTGCCAGCAGTGAACCGGGACAGGGGGGAAAACTGTTTTTT,CASSEPGQGGKLFF
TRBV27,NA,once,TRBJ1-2,TGTGCCAGCAGCCCCGGGGGGCACGGCTACACCTTC,CASSPGGHGYTF
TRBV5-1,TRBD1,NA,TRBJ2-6,TGCGCCAGCAGCTTAACAGGGGCCAGCTCTGGGGCCAACGTCCTGACTTTC,CASSLTGASSGANVLTF
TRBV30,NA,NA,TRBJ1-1,TGTGGAGGTAGCAGGGTTGCGAACACTGAAGCTTTCTTT,CGGSRVANTEAFF
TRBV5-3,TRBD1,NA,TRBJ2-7,TGTGCCAGAAGCTTCAGGGGGCGCAGCGAGCAGTACTTC,CARSFRGRSEQYF
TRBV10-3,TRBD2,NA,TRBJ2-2,TGTGCCATCAGCGAACCGGGACTAGGCATCGCGACCGGGGAGCTGTTTTTT,CAISEPGLGIATGELFF
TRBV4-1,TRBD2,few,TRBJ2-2,TGCGCCAGCAGCTTTGGACTAGGTGGGACCGGGGAGCTGTTTTTT,CASSFGLGGTGELFF
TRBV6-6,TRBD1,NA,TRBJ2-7,TGTGCCAGCAGTACGGGACAGGGGACCTACGAGCAGTACTTC,CASSTGQGTYEQYF
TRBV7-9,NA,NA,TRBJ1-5,TGTGCCAGCAGCTTAGGGGAGGTCGACAATCAGCCCCAGCATTTT,CASSLGEVDNQPQHF
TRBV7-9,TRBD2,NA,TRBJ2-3,TGTGCCAGCAGCTTAGGACTAGCGGAGCGAGATACGCAGTATTTT,CASSLGLAERDTQYF
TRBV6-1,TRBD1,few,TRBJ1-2,TGTGCCTCGGTTGGACAGGGAGCCACTAACTATGGCTACACCTTC,CASVGQGATNYGYTF
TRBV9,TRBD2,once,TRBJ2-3,TGTGCCAGCAGCGTAGGGATGCAAGGGACTAGCGGTACGCAGTATTTT,CASSVGMQGTSGTQYF
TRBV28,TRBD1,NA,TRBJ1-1,TGTGCCAGCAGCCGAAATCCGGGACAGGGGAACACTGAAGCTTTCTTT,CASSRNPGQGNTEAFF
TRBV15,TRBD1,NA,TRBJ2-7,TGTGCCACCAGCAAGGGACAGGGCTCCTACGAGCAGTACTTC,CATSKGQGSYEQYF
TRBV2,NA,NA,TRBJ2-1,TGTGCCAGCAGTGAATCTCTACCCGTTAGCAATGAGCAGTTCTTC,CASSESLPVSNEQFF
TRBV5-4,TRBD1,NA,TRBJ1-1,TGTGCCAGCAGCTTGGGAGGGATTGGGACAGTCAACACTGAAGCTTTCTTT,CASSLGGIGTVNTEAFF
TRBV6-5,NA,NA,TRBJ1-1,TGTGCCAGCAGTTACTCGGCAGGGGAGGGCACTGAAGCTTTCTTT,CASSYSAGEGTEAFF
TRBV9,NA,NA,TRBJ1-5,TGTGCCAGCAGCGCCGGAACAGGGAACAATCAGCCCCAGCATTTT,CASSAGTGNNQPQHF
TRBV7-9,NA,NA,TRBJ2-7,TGTGCCAGCAGCTGGGGGGAAATGAGGGTAGATTACTACGAGCAGTACTTC,CASSWGEMRVDYYEQYF
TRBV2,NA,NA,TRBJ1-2,TGTGCCAGCAGCGGGGACATCAACTATGGCTACACCTTC,CASSGDINYGYTF
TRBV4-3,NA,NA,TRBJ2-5,TGCGCCAGCAGCCTTTCGGGGGAACTGGAGACCCAGTACTTC,CASSLSGELETQYF
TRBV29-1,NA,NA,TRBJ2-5,TGCAGCGTTCCGTCACAGAGTCAAGAGACCCAGTACTTC,CSVPSQSQETQYF
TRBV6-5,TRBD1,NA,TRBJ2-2,TGTGCCAGCAGTTACGACAGGGGTGGCACCGGGGAGCTGTTTTTT,CASSYDRGGTGELFF
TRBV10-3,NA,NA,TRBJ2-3,TGTGCCTCAGGAGACTACTCAAAGGGGGCAGATACGCAGTATTTT,CASGDYSKGADTQYF
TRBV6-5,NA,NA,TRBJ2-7,TGTGCCAGCAGTAACCTATACGAGCAGTACTTC,CASSNLYEQYF
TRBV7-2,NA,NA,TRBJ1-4,TGTGCCAGCAGCTATCACCCGGGGGGGTCGAATGAAAAACTGTTTTTT,CASSYHPGGSNEKLFF
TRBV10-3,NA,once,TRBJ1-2,TGTGCCATCAGTGAGATCAGGGATGGGTCCTATGGCTACACCTTC,CAISEIRDGSYGYTF
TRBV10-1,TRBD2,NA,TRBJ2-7,TGCGCCAGCACGGGGGAAGTCCTAGCGGACGCGGTTTACGAGCAGTACTTC,CASTGEVLADAVYEQYF
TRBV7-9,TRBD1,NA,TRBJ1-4,TGTGCCAGCAGCCCCAGGGGACAGAGAAATGAAAAACTGTTTTTT,CASSPRGQRNEKLFF
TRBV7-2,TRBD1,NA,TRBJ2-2,TGTGCCAGCAGCTTATCTGGGACAGGGCCCACCGGGGAGCTGTTTTTT,CASSLSGTGPTGELFF
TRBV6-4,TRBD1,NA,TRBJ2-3,TGTGCCAGCAGTGACGGGACAGGGGGCGCAGATACGCAGTATTTT,CASSDGTGGADTQYF
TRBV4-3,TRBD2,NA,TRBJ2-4,TGCGCCAGCAGCCAAGATGTCGGGGGGGGCCCCAAGAACATTCAGTACTTC,CASSQDVGGGPKNIQYF
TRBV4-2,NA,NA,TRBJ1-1,TGTGCCAGCAGCCGAGGGGGGGGAACAGGCCCTTCCCCTGAAGCTTTCTTT,CASSRGGGTGPSPEAFF